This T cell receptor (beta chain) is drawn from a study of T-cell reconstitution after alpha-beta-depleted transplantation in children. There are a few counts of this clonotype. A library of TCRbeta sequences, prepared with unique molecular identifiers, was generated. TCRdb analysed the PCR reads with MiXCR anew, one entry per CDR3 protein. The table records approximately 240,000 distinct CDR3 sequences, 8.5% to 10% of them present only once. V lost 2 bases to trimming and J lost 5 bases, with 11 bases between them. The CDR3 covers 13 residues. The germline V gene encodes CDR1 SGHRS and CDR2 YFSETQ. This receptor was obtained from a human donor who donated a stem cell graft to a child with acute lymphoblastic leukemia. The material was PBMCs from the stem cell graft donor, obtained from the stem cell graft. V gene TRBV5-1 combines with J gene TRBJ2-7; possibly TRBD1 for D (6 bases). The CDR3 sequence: CASSFLGADEQYF. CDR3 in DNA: TGCGCCAGCAGCTTTTTGGGGGCCGACGAGCAGTACTTC. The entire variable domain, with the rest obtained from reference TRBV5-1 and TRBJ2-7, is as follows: KAGVTQTPRYLIKTRGQQVTLSCSPISGHRSVSWYQQTPGQGLQFLFEYFSETQRNKGNFPGRFSGRQFSNSRSEMNVSTLELGDSALYLCASSFLGADEQYFGPGTRLTVT.